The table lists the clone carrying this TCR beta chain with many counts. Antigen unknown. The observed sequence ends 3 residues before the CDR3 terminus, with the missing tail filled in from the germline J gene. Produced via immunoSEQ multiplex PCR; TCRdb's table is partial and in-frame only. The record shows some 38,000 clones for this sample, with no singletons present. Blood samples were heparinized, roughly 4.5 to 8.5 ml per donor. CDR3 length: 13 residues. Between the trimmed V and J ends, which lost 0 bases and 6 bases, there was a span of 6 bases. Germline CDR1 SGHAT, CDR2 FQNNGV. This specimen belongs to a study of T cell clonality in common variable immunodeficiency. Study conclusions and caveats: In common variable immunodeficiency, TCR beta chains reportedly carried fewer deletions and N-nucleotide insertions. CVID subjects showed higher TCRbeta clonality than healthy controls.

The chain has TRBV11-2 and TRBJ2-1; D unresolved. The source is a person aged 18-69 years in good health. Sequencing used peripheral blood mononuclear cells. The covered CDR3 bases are TGTGCCAGCAGCTTAGAGGCCTCCAATGAG. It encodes CASSLEASNE. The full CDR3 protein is CASSLEASNEQFF.